The T cell receptor (beta chain) described here comes from a study of immune evolution from preneoplasia to lung adenocarcinoma. Study-wide points: Normal lung had highest clonality; later lesions appeared denser, more diverse.

The assay was immunoSEQ multiplex PCR, and TCRdb's table has in-frame clones only and misses some. The sample comprises 30,000 to 45,000 clones, 74% of which are singletons, and 5.5% to 7.5% rests with the top ten. Two lung cancer pathologists independently confirmed each histologic diagnosis. V lost 1 base and J 1 base, leaving 8 bases between the germline ends. Germline V gives CDR1 SEHNR, CDR2 FQNEAQ (reference sequence). This CDR3 is 15 amino acids long. Turning to this clone: Its antigen remains unknown.

The sample was FFPE invasive lung adenocarcinoma tissue. The receptor's source is a person between 60 and 70 years old with lung adenocarcinoma. The gene calls are TRBV7-9 and TRBJ2-1; D unresolved. CDR3: CASSLDRKSYNEQFF. CDR3 nucleotides: TGTGCCAGCAGCTTAGACCGGAAATCCTACAATGAGCAGTTCTTC. The variable domain in full, with the rest retrieved from reference TRBV7-9 and TRBJ2-1, is DTGVSQNPRHKITKRGQNVTFRCDPISEHNRLYWYRQTLGQGPEFLTYFQNEAQLEKSRLLSDRFSAERPKGSFSTLEIQRTEQGDSAMYLCASSLDRKSYNEQFFGPGTRLTVL.